Shown below are 3 T cell receptor beta chains from a single sample sequenced in a study of blood T cell repertoires in COVID-19. Only in-frame clones appear in the TCRdb table, and some are missing; sequencing was by immunoSEQ multiplex PCR. The sample yields about 270,000 clones, roughly 87% seen once. Input material: PBMCs or T cells enriched from blood (not recorded which). The origin of the receptors is a woman in her 30s who had recovered from COVID-19.

This chain uses TRBV7-8 with TRBJ2-3; TRBD1 agrees at 8 bases. V lost 2 bases, J lost 6 bases, and 10 bases stayed unmatched. CDR3 length: 16 residues. In germline, CDR1 is SGHVS, CDR2 FQNEAQ. The CDR3: CASSLRWTGKRDTQYF. CDR3 bases: TGTGCCAGCAGCTTACGTTGGACAGGGAAGAGGGATACGCAGTATTTT.

The chain uses TRBV4-3 and TRBJ2-7; 10 bases are a match to TRBD1. The CDR3 is made up of 15 amino acids. Losses at the gene ends were 0 bases for V and 6 bases for J; bases not matched to a gene: 5. Germline V gene sequence: CDR1 LGHNA, CDR2 YSLEER. Here the CDR3 DNA reads TGCGCCAGCAGCCAAGATGACAGGGGGCTTGGCGAGCAGTACTTC. This gives the protein CASSQDDRGLGEQYF.

The J gene is TRBJ2-1, the V gene TRBV14; D remains ambiguous. V lost 4 bases and J lost 4, with 2 bases in between. CDR3 size: 11 residues. In germline, CDR1 is SGHDN, CDR2 FVKESK. The CDR3 nucleotides are TGTGCCAGCAGCCTATACAATGAGCAGTTCTTC. Protein product: CASSLYNEQFF.